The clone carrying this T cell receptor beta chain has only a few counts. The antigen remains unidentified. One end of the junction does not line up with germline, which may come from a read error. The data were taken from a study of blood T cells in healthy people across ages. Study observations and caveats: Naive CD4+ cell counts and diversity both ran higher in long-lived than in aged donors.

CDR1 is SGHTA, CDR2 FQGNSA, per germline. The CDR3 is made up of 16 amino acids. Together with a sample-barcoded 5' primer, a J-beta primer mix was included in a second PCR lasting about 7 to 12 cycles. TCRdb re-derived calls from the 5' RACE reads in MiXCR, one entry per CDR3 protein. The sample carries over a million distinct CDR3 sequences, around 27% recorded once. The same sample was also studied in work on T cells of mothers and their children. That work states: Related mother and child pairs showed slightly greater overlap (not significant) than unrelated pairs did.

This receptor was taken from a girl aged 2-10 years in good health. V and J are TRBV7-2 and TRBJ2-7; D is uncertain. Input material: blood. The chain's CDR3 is CAGSQRMASSSYEQYF. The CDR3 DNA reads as TGTGCCGGCAGCCAAAGGATGGCATCGAGCTCCTACGAGCAGTACTTC.